The entry below gives a single T cell receptor (beta chain) sequence along with its context. This entry comes from a study of CD8+CD57+ T cells in acquired aplastic anemia. About the study: Each DNA sample taken from sorted CD4+ and CD8+ cells came to around 2.9 ug on average. Where healthy donors were concerned, CD4+ cells averaged about 10 million reads.

The use of genomic DNA as template underpinned the TCR beta VDJ and CDR3 profiling. TCRdb ran MiXCR on the reads and lists one entry per CDR3 protein. This table has over 200,000 distinct CDR3 sequences, around 60% appearing once. This TCR derives from a human donor in good health. Material for sequencing was sorted CD4+, CD8+, or CD8+CD57+ T cells (not recorded which) from PBMCs.

CDR3: CAIAGAGDTGELFF. The CDR3 region has the DNA TGTGCCATCGCGGGCGCTGGGGACACCGGGGAGCTGTTTTTT. The chain links TRBV10-3 to TRBJ2-2; perhaps TRBD2 as D (5 bases). CDR3 length equals 14 residues. Deletions cut 8 bases from V and 3 bases from J, with 13 bases between. Germline V lookup: CDR1 ENHRY, CDR2 SYGVKD.